The clone carrying this TCR beta chain was seen ten or more times. This entry comes from a study of T cells after posttransplantation cyclophosphamide. Profiling relied on immunoSEQ multiplex PCR, and the TCRdb table lists in-frame clones only, not all of them. The sample presents about 3,200 clones, none singletons. CDR3 length: 17 residues. Germline V gene data show CDR1 as SGHTA and CDR2 as FQGNSA. V shed 5 bases and J shed 1 base, with 20 bases lying between them. A marrow graft followed busulfan-fludarabine conditioning, with cyclophosphamide on days +3 and +4. This specimen consisted of PBMCs, obtained after allogeneic stem cell transplant with posttransplant cyclophosphamide. V is TRBV7-2 and J is TRBJ1-2; weak D call: TRBD1 (6 bases). The clonotype comes from an older female patient who received an allogeneic stem cell transplant from a related donor and was CMV-positive. Some of the T cells may derive from the graft donor. The CDR3 bases are TGTGCCAGCAGCGTATGGACAGCCCGTTCAAGTAACTATGGCTACACCTTC. Translated, it gives CASSVWTARSSNYGYTF. Variable domain in full (rest from reference TRBV7-2 and TRBJ1-2): GAGVSQSPSNKVTEKGKDVELRCDPISGHTALYWYRQSLGQGLEFLIYFQGNSAPDKSGLPSDRFSAERTGGSVSTLTIQRTQQEDSAVYLCASSVWTARSSNYGYTFGSGTRLTVV.